This TCR beta chain originates from a study of cytotoxic CD8 clonotypes in ibrutinib-treated CLL. Deletions cut 5 bases from V and 4 bases from J, with 12 bases between. The CDR3 is 13 residues long. Germline loops: CDR1 WSHSY, CDR2 SAAADI. Using immunoSEQ multiplex PCR, the repertoire was profiled, and TCRdb retains in-frame clones only, with some absent. The top ten clones hold 6% to 8% of a sample with about 39,000 clones, about 70% of them seen once. This clone appeared a few times. The rearrangement uses TRBV10-2 and TRBJ2-7; D not certain. This receptor was obtained from a human donor with chronic lymphocytic leukemia. Sample: PBMCs, taken at disease progression, from a patient treated with ibrutinib. CDR3 sequence reads: CASSPGLPYEQYF. CDR3 sequence (DNA): TGCGCCAGCAGTCCGGGCCTCCCTTACGAGCAGTACTTC.